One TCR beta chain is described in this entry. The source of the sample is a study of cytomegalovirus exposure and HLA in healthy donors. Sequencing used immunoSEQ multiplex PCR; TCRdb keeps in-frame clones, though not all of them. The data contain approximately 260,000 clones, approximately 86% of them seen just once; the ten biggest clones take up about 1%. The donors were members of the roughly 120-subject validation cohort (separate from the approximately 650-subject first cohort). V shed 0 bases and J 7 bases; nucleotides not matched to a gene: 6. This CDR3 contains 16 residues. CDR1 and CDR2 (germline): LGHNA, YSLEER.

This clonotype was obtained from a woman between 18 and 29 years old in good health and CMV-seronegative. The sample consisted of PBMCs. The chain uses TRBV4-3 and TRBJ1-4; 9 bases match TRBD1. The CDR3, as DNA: TGCGCCAGCAGCCAAGATCAGACAGGGGGGGGTGAAAAACTGTTTTTT. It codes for CASSQDQTGGGEKLFF.